This TCR beta chain originates from a study of cytomegalovirus exposure and HLA in healthy donors. Background on the study: HLA-typed donors contributed 65 million to 85 million unique TCRs, which were held in an early data release.

The PCR made use of 60 Vbeta and 13 Jbeta primers. TCRdb's table, derived via immunoSEQ multiplex PCR, lists solely in-frame clones and lacks some. The profile shows over 200,000 clones, approximately 84% of them singletons. Donors likely had unrecorded immune exposures despite being nominally healthy when sampled. Per the germline V gene, CDR1 is KGHSH and CDR2 is LQKENI. CDR3 length equals 17 residues. The junction had 5 bases not matched to a gene; V was cut back by 2 bases and J by 0 bases. The receptor was isolated from a woman in her 40s in good health and CMV-seronegative. Material for sequencing was PBMCs. The V call is TRBV18, the J call TRBJ1-3, with 9 bases aligning to TRBD1. This CDR3 reads CASSPKTGGYSGNTIYF. In DNA form, the CDR3 reads TGTGCCAGCTCACCAAAAACAGGGGGCTACTCTGGAAACACCATATATTTT.